This T cell receptor (beta chain) was found in a study of breast tumors, draining lymph nodes, adjacent tissues. The study, taken as a whole, reports: That most tumor T cells come from lymph nodes remained unproven. Tumor TCR diversity was below lymph nodes but above nontumor tissue. Tumor and nontumor repertoires were significantly more similar in luminal-like than in basal-like breast cancer.

Samples came from axillary lymph nodes draining the breast cancer. TCRdb re-analysed the multiplex PCR reads in MiXCR, keeping a single row per CDR3 protein. The sample lists 150,000 to 200,000 distinct CDR3 sequences, about 33% occurring once. This clonotype was counted at least ten times. Antigen: not known. V dropped 4 bases and J dropped 9; count of bases not matched to a gene: 7. This CDR3 spans 15 amino acids. Germline CDR1 reads SGHNT; CDR2 reads YENEEA. The chain combines TRBV11-3 with TRBJ1-6; 9 bases are shared with TRBD1. Specimen: axillary lymph node tissue. The sequence was collected from a female donor with breast cancer. Some clones in this sample may be carry-over from other donors' samples. CDR3 sequence: CASSSGDRVGSPLHF. The CDR3, as DNA: TGTGCCAGCAGCTCCGGGGACAGGGTTGGTTCACCCCTCCACTTT.